This T cell receptor beta chain was sequenced for a study of vaccination effects on CD4 cells after COVID-19. Some clones are missing from TCRdb's copy, which holds only in-frame ones; the method was immunoSEQ multiplex PCR. Here the sample spans 55,000 to 80,000 clones, approximately 70% being singletons. The germline V gene has CDR1 SGHNT and CDR2 YYREEE (reference sequence). This CDR3 region has 13 residues. V gave up 2 bases and J gave up 4 bases, with 7 bases separating them. Antigen-specific CD4+ T cell clonotypes were called by their expansion after viral peptide-pool culture in ViraFEST. Scientists isolated CD4+ T cells after a roughly 10-day culture period ended. None of the vaccinated had previously contracted SARS-CoV-2, and their nucleocapsid antibodies tested negative. Researchers reported culturing over 1.5 million PBMC in each well, adding 8 to 10 IU/ml IL-2 and 10 ug/ml peptides. Note on this clone: Its antigen is unknown.

The TCR comes from a human donor who received a COVID-19 vaccine. The chain is built from TRBV5-4 and TRBJ2-1; D is unclear. Sample: CD4+ T cells from PBMCs cultured with HCoV-OC43 spike peptides, taken before COVID-19 vaccination. This sample's subset: HCoV-OC43 spike overlapping peptide pool stimulation. The CDR3 sequence is CASSFSVYNEQFF. The CDR3 DNA reads as TGTGCCAGCAGCTTCTCAGTATACAATGAGCAGTTCTTC.